This TCR beta chain originates from a study of blood T cell repertoires in COVID-19. Study as a whole: The United States, Italy and Spain provided the acute and convalescent COVID-19 samples. Nucleic acid was either cDNA or gDNA, and it came from T cells, B-cell-depleted T cells, or PBMCs.

Seattle researchers signed up patients amid active infection and tracked them longitudinally. Germline CDR1 reads SGHAT; CDR2 reads FQNNGV. The V and J ends lost 3 bases and 0 bases respectively, with 6 bases between them. There are 14 residues in the CDR3. Original data processing: Scientists estimated how many nucleated cells there were by amplifying reference gene primers. Profiled with immunoSEQ multiplex PCR; TCRdb holds only in-frame clones, not every one. V, J and clone size are taken as reported in that table, and D and trimming were inferred from the DNA itself. The sample gives 300,000 to 350,000 clones, approximately 90% of which show up once; around 1.6% is in the top ten.

The TCR comes from a woman aged 25 to 45 with COVID-19, enrolled during active disease. This chain joins TRBV11-2 and TRBJ1-5; TRBD1 is a possible D gene (5 bases). The sequencing sample was made of peripheral blood. The DNA for the CDR3 is TGTGCCAGCAGCTTCGGGGGTAGCAATCAGCCCCAGCATTTT. Translated: CASSFGGSNQPQHF.